The T cell receptor beta chain described here comes from a study of Ad26.COV2.S vaccination and SARS-CoV-2 variants. Study as a whole: Donor was assigned to the Ad26.COV2.S arm of trial COV1001. In the study, Ad26.COV2.S was injected intramuscularly once, or twice 56 days apart.

Findings of the study overall: Post-vaccination spike-specific CD8+ and CD4+ T cell responses reportedly had substantial breadth.

Germline CDR1 is SEHNR and CDR2 is FQNEAQ (reference sequence). This CDR3 region has 16 residues. V was cut by 5 bases and J by 0 bases, with 14 bases left in between. Sequencing was performed with immunoSEQ multiplex PCR; in TCRdb, only in-frame clones are kept and a portion is missing. The sample lists about 440,000 clones, about 90% occurring once. Concerning this clone: The antigen is not known.

Treatment: about 20 received Ad26.COV2.S at low or high dose, single or two shots; 5 received placebo; per-sample allocation not given. Repertoires come from day 63 after the first vaccine or placebo injection. The clonotype was recovered from a person between 18 and 65 years old who received the Ad26.COV2.S COVID-19 vaccine or a placebo. The source material was peripheral blood, sampled in a trial of Ad26.COV2.S vaccine versus placebo. This chain uses TRBV7-9 with TRBJ2-1; a weak D match, TRBD2 (6 bases). The CDR3 reads CASSPRGFASYNEQFF. In DNA, the CDR3 is TGTGCCAGCAGCCCCCGGGGGTTCGCCTCCTACAATGAGCAGTTCTTC.